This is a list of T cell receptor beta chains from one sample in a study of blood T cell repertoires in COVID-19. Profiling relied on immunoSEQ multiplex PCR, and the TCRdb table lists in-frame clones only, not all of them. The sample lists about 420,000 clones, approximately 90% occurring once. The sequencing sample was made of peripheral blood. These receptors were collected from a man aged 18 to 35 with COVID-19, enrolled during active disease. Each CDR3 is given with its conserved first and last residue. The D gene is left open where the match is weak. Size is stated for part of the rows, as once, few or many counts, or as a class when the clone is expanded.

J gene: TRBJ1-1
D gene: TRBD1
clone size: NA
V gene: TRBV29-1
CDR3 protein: CSVGQGSTEAFF
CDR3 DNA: TGCAGCGTTGGACAGGGATCCACTGAAGCTTTCTTT

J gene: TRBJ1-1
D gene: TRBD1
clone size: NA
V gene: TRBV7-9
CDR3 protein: CASSKQGQGARNTEAFF
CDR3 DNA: TGTGCCAGCAGCAAGCAGGGACAGGGGGCAAGGAACACTGAAGCTTTCTTT

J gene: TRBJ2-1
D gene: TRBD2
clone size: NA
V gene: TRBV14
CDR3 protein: CASSPTWGLAPNEQFF
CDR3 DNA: TGTGCCAGCAGCCCTACCTGGGGACTAGCCCCCAATGAGCAGTTCTTC

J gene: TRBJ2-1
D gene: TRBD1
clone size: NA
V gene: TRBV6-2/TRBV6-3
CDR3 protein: CASSYGTGYYNEQFF
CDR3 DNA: TGTGCCAGCAGTTATGGGACAGGGTACTACAATGAGCAGTTCTTC

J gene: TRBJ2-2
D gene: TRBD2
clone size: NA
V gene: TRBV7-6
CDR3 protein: CASSRGLAGNTGELFF
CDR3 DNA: TGTGCCAGCAGCCGGGGACTAGCGGGGAACACCGGGGAGCTGTTTTTT

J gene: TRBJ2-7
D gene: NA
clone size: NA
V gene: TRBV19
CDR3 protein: CASSMGQGYEQYF
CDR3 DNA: TGTGCCAGTAGTATGGGGCAAGGCTATGAGCAGTACTTC

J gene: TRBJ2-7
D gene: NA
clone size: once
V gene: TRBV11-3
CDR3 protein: CASSLGAGTYEQYF
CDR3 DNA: TGTGCCAGCAGCTTAGGTGCTGGCACCTACGAGCAGTACTTC

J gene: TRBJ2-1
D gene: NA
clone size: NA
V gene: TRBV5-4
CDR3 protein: CASSPATSYNEQFF
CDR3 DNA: TGTGCCAGCAGCCCCGCGACTAGCTACAATGAGCAGTTCTTC

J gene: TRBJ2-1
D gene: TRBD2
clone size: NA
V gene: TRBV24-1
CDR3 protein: CATSDTSGESNEQFF
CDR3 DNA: TGTGCCACCAGTGATACTAGCGGGGAGTCCAATGAGCAGTTCTTC

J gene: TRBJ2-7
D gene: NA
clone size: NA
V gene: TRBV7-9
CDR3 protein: CASSLVGGGTPYEQYF
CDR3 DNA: TGTGCCAGCAGCTTAGTAGGGGGAGGGACCCCCTACGAGCAGTACTTC

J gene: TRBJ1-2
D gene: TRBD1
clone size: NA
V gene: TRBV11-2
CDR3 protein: CASSLRDRVGYTF
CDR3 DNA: TGTGCCAGCAGCTTGCGGGACAGGGTTGGCTACACCTTC

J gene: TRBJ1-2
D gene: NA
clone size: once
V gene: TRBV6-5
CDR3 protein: CASSYNPRGDNGYTF
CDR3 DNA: TGTGCCAGCAGTTATAACCCCAGAGGGGACAATGGCTACACCTTC

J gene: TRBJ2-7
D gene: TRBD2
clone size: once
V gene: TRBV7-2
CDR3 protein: CASSLDGRAHEQYF
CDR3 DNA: TGTGCCAGCAGCTTAGACGGGAGGGCCCACGAGCAGTACTTC

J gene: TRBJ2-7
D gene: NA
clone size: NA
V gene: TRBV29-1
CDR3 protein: CSVGRGYEQYF
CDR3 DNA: TGCAGCGTTGGTCGGGGGTACGAGCAGTACTTC

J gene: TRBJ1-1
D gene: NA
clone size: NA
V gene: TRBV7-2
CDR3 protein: CASSLAGVLMNTEAFF
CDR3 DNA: TGTGCCAGCAGCTTAGCGGGCGTGCTGATGAACACTGAAGCTTTCTTT

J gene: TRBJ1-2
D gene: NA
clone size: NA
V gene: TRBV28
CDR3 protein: CASSSHRGSGTNYGYTF
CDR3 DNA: TGTGCCAGCAGTTCACACCGGGGATCGGGTACTAACTATGGCTACACCTTC

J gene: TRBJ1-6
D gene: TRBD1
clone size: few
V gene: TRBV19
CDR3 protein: CASSPTGASSPLHF
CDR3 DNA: TGTGCCAGTTCACCAACAGGGGCGAGTTCACCCCTCCACTTT

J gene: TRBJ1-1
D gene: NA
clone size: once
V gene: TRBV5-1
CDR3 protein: CASTRGLDTEAFF
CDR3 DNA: TGCGCCAGCACGCGTGGTTTGGACACTGAAGCTTTCTTT

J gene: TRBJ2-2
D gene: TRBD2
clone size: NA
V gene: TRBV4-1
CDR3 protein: CASRILAGGTGELFF
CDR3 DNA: TGCGCCAGCAGAATTCTAGCGGGGGGTACCGGGGAGCTGTTTTTT

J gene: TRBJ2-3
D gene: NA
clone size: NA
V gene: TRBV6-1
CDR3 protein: CASSEGGFSRDTQYF
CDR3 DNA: TGTGCCAGCAGTGAAGGGGGCTTTTCCCGAGATACGCAGTATTTT

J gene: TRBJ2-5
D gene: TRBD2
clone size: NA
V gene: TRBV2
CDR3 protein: CASSEGGGGETQYF
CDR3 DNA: TGTGCCAGCAGTGAAGGGGGGGGAGGAGAGACCCAGTACTTC

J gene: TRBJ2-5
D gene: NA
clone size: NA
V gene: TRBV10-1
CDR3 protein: CASSDGRGIETQYF
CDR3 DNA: TGCGCCAGCAGTGACGGCAGGGGTATAGAGACCCAGTACTTC

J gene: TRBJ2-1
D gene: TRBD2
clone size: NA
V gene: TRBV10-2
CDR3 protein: CASSELIGAGGPDNEQFF
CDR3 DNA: TGCGCCAGCAGTGAGCTTATCGGCGCGGGGGGGCCTGACAATGAGCAGTTCTTC

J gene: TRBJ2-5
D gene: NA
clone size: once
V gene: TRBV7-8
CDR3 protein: CASSLVVRRAETQYF
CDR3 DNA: TGTGCCAGCAGCTTAGTGGTGCGGCGTGCCGAGACCCAGTACTTC

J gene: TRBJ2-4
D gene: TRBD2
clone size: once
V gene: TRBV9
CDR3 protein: CASSVTGTSGINIQYF
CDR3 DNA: TGTGCCAGCAGCGTAACAGGGACTAGCGGAATAAACATTCAGTACTTC

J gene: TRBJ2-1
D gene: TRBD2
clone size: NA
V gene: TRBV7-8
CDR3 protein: CASSLSFSGGVDEQFF
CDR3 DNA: TGTGCCAGCAGCTTAAGTTTTAGCGGGGGGGTGGATGAGCAGTTCTTC

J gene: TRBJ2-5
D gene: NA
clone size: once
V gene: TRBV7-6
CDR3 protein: CASSSLSMGVGTQYF
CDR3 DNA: TGTGCCAGCAGCTCGCTCTCTATGGGAGTTGGGACCCAGTACTTC

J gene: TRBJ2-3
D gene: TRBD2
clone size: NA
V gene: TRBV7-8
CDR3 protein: CASSFNSGKGADTQYF
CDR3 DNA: TGTGCCAGCAGTTTCAATAGCGGGAAGGGGGCAGATACGCAGTATTTT

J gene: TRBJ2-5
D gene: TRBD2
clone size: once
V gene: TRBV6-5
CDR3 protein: CASSARREEETQYF
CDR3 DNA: TGTGCCAGCAGCGCGAGACGGGAGGAGGAGACCCAGTACTTC

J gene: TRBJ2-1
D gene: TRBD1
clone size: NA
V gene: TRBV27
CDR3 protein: CASSFIPGGNNEQFF
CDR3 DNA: TGTGCCAGCAGTTTTATCCCAGGGGGTAACAATGAGCAGTTCTTC

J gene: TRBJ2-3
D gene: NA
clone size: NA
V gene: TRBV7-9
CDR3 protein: CASSLTSADTQYF
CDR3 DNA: TGTGCCAGCAGCTTAACGTCAGCAGATACGCAGTATTTT

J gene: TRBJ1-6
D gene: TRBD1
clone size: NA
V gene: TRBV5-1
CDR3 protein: CASSLTGGESNYNSPLHF
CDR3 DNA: TGCGCCAGCAGCCTGACAGGGGGTGAATCTAACTATAATTCACCCCTCCACTTT

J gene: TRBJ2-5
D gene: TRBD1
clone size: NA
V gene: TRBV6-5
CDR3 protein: CASSYADRGGETQYF
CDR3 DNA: TGTGCCAGCAGTTACGCGGACAGGGGTGGGGAGACCCAGTACTTC

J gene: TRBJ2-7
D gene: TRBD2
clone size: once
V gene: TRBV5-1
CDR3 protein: CASSLVGYTGGGYEQYF
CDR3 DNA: TGCGCCAGCAGCTTGGTTGGTTATACGGGGGGAGGCTACGAGCAGTACTTC

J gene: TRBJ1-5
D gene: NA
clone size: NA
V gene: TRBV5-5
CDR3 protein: CASSWGPGDNQPQHF
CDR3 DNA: TGTGCCAGCAGCTGGGGTCCAGGGGACAATCAGCCCCAGCATTTT

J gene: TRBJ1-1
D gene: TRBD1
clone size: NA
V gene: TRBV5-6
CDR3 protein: CASSWGQAWENTEAFF
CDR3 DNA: TGTGCCAGCAGCTGGGGACAGGCGTGGGAGAACACTGAAGCTTTCTTT

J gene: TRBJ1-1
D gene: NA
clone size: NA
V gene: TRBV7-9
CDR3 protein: CASSLSRLPTEAFF
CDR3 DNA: TGTGCCAGCAGCTTATCCAGGTTACCCACTGAAGCTTTCTTT

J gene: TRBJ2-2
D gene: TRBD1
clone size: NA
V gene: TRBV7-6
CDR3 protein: CASSAPAGTGDFGELFF
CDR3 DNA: TGTGCCAGCAGCGCCCCGGCCGGGACAGGGGATTTCGGGGAGCTGTTTTTT

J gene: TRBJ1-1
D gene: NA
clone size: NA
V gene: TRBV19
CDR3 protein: CASNKGQRQRTEAFF
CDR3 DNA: TGTGCCAGTAACAAAGGACAGCGACAGAGAACTGAAGCTTTCTTT

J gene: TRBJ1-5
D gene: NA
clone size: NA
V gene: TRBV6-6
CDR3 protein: CASSPILQGNHQPQHF
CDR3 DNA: TGTGCCAGCAGCCCGATACTACAGGGTAACCATCAGCCCCAGCATTTT

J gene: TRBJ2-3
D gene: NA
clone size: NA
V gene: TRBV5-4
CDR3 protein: CASSLRDNTDTQYF
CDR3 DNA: TGTGCCAGCAGCCTAAGGGACAACACAGATACGCAGTATTTT

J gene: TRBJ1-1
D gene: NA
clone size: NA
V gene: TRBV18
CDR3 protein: CASSPRVKGPFWEAFF
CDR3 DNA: TGTGCCAGCTCACCTAGGGTGAAGGGGCCGTTTTGGGAAGCTTTCTTT

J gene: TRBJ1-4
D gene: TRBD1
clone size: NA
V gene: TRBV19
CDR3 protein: CASSTTSTGGVEDEKLFF
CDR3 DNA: TGTGCCAGTAGTACTACCTCGACAGGGGGCGTTGAGGATGAAAAACTGTTTTTT